A single sample is the source of the 30 T cell receptor beta chains below, sequenced in a study of technical replicates of blood from several donors. Profiled with immunoSEQ multiplex PCR; TCRdb holds only in-frame clones, not every one. Among around 72,000 clones listed, 92% were seen once. The sequencing sample was made of T cells isolated from PBMCs. These TCRs come from a human donor in good health.

The CDR3 region has the DNA TGTGCCAGCAGCCCAGAGGACTGGCGAGACGAGCAGTACTTC. Its translation is CASSPEDWRDEQYF. V and J are TRBV9 and TRBJ2-7; TRBD2 is a possible D gene (5 bases). The ends were cut back, 4 bases at V and 5 bases at J, with 16 bases in the middle. The germline gives CDR1 SGDLS, CDR2 YYNGEE. The CDR3 length is 14 residues.

The chain carries TRBV6-5 and TRBJ1-4; TRBD1 aligns across 7 bases. Germline V gene sequence: CDR1 MNHEY, CDR2 SVGAGI. The CDR3 loop spans 16 amino acids. The V segment lost 0 bases and the J segment 2 bases; nucleotides outside the gene matches: 3. The CDR3 sequence: CASSYSRQGTNEKLFF. CDR3 DNA: TGTGCCAGCAGTTACTCGCGACAGGGTACTAATGAAAAACTGTTTTTT.

This chain connects TRBV4-3 to TRBJ1-3, with no clear D. CDR3 size: 16 residues. Between the trimmed V and J ends, which lost 0 bases and 0 bases, there was a span of 9 bases. The germline V gene has CDR1 LGHNA and CDR2 YSLEER. The CDR3 sequence: CASSQDWEGSGNTIYF. As DNA, the CDR3 is TGCGCCAGCAGCCAAGATTGGGAGGGCTCTGGAAACACCATATATTTT.

V usage is TRBV29-1 and J usage is TRBJ2-7, with 12 bases lining up with TRBD2. Germline lookup yields CDR1 SQVTM and CDR2 ANQGSEA. CDR3 size: 17 residues. V trimming: 4 bases; J trimming: 0 bases; junction bases outside the gene matches: 10. CDR3 bases: TGCAGCGTTGGGCATAGGGCTAGCGGGAGGGACTCCTACGAGCAGTACTTC. Translation gives CSVGHRASGRDSYEQYF.

This chain connects TRBV23-1 to TRBJ1-3; D might be TRBD1 (6 bases). TRBV23-1 carries the ORF label, with uncertain function. The V and J ends lost 6 bases and 2 bases respectively, with 11 bases between them. This CDR3 has 14 amino acids. CDR3 amino acids: CASSLGDTGNTIYF. The DNA of the CDR3 is TGCGCCAGCAGCCTAGGGGACACTGGAAACACCATATATTTT.

In this sample, this clone turned up a few times. The V and J genes are TRBV5-1 and TRBJ2-1, with TRBD2 matching over 9 bases. This CDR3 comprises 15 residues. Germline-derived CDR1 and CDR2 are SGHRS and YFSETQ. V was pared by 7 bases and J by 7 bases, with 12 bases of the junction left unmatched. CDR3 DNA: TGCGCCAGCTCCCGGGGGGCTAGCGGGGTAAATGAGCAGTTCTTC. Amino acid sequence: CASSRGASGVNEQFF.

V gene TRBV27 combines with J gene TRBJ2-1; TRBD2 is a possible D gene (5 bases). Trimming took off 4 bases at V and 10 bases at J, with 11 bases between the two ends. Germline values: CDR1 MNHEY, CDR2 SMNVEV (reference sequence). The CDR3 runs to 12 residues. The CDR3 here is CASSWETVEQFF. CDR3 nucleotide sequence: TGTGCCAGCAGTTGGGAGACCGTGGAGCAGTTCTTC.

This clone showed up just once. V and J are TRBV11-2 and TRBJ2-1; D is uncertain. This CDR3 has 11 residues. The germline CDR1 and CDR2 sequences are SGHAT and FQNNGV. Between the trimmed V and J ends, which lost 2 bases and 9 bases, there was a span of 5 bases. CDR3 DNA sequence: TGTGCCAGCAGCTTATATAGTGAGCAGTTCTTC. Protein sequence: CASSLYSEQFF.

This rearrangement joins TRBV15 to TRBJ1-1; 10 positions agree with TRBD1. The germline gives CDR1 LNHNV, CDR2 YYDKDF (reference sequence). The CDR3 has 15 residues. The trim removed 3 bases at V and 3 bases at J, leaving 4 bases unmatched. CDR3 protein: CATSRRTGGHTEAFF. CDR3 DNA: TGTGCCACCAGCAGGCGGACAGGGGGTCACACTGAAGCTTTCTTT.

This clone was counted a single time. The chain joins TRBV9 to TRBJ1-1; D possibly corresponds to TRBD1 (5 bases). CDR1 and CDR2 (germline): SGDLS, YYNGEE. The CDR3 covers 16 residues. The V end was cut by 4 bases, the J end by 0 bases, with 16 bases between. CDR3 in amino acids: CASSRGIITLNTEAFF. In DNA, the CDR3 is TGTGCCAGCAGCCGGGGGATTATTACTCTGAACACTGAAGCTTTCTTT.

The rearrangement uses TRBV28 and TRBJ2-7, with 9 bases identical to TRBD2. V shed 6 bases, J shed 2 bases, and the junction held 5 bases outside the gene matches. Germline-derived CDR1 and CDR2 are MDHEN and SYDVKM. The CDR3 extends over 14 amino acids. The CDR3 bases are TGTGCCAGCAGCCGGCGGGGGGGAACCTACGAGCAGTACTTC. Its translation: CASSRRGGTYEQYF.

The table lists this clone with a count of one. This chain uses TRBV6-1 with TRBJ1-5; D gene ambiguous. The CDR3 is made up of 15 amino acids. CDR1 is MNHNS, CDR2 SASEGT, per germline. Trimming removed 1 base from V and 4 bases from J, with 11 bases in between. This chain's CDR3 is CASSEGVGRNQPQHF. Written as DNA, the CDR3 is TGTGCCAGCAGTGAAGGTGTAGGGAGAAATCAGCCCCAGCATTTT.

V is TRBV7-8 and J is TRBJ2-7, with D maybe TRBD2 (5 bases). Trimming removed 6 bases at V and 2 bases at J, with 17 bases between. The germline CDR1 and CDR2 sequences are SGHVS and FQNEAQ. The length of the CDR3 is 15 residues. Here the CDR3 reads CASSSSRVYTYEQYF. As DNA, the CDR3 is TGTGCCAGCAGTTCTAGCCGGGTCTATACCTACGAGCAGTACTTC.

V is TRBV28 and J is TRBJ2-7, with D perhaps matching TRBD1 (5 bases). Germline lookup yields CDR1 MDHEN and CDR2 SYDVKM. Trimming took 3 bases from V and 5 from J, leaving 14 bases between them. The CDR3 has 14 amino acids. CDR3 amino acids: CASSFFPLGDEQYF. For the CDR3, the DNA is TGTGCCAGCAGTTTTTTTCCGTTAGGGGACGAGCAGTACTTC. The full variable domain, completed using reference TRBV28 and TRBJ2-7, is DVKVTQSSRYLVKRTGEKVFLECVQDMDHENMFWYRQDPGLGLRLIYFSYDVKMKEKGDIPEGYSVSREKKERFSLILESASTNQTSMYLCASSFFPLGDEQYFGPGTRLTVT.

This clone was seen a handful of times. V gene TRBV19 combines with J gene TRBJ1-3, with a tentative D call TRBD1 (5 bases). The CDR3 covers 17 residues. With 2 bases removed from V and 0 bases from J, the gap between germline ends came to 14 bases. The germline CDR1 and CDR2 sequences are LNHDA and SQIVND (reference sequence). CDR3 in DNA: TGTGCCAGTAGTATAAGGGGCCTACAGTTCTCTGGAAACACCATATATTTT. This translates into CASSIRGLQFSGNTIYF. Supplemented by reference TRBV19 and TRBJ1-3, the full variable domain reads DGGITQSPKYLFRKEGQNVTLSCEQNLNHDAMYWYRQDPGQGLRLIYYSQIVNDFQKGDIAEGYSVSREKKESFPLTVTSAQKNPTAFYLCASSIRGLQFSGNTIYFGEGSWLTVV.

This clone occurred once. The J gene is TRBJ1-2, the V gene TRBV2; 7 bases fit TRBD1. The CDR3 is made up of 15 amino acids. Germline V gives CDR1 SNHLY, CDR2 FYNNEI. Trimming removed 0 bases from V and 8 bases from J; junction bases left unmatched: 9. CDR3 nucleotide sequence: TGTGCCAGCAGTGAAGCCTCAGGGGGGAGAGGGGGCTACACCTTC. It codes for CASSEASGGRGGYTF.

The genes are TRBV28 and TRBJ2-7; D is unresolved. This CDR3 is 14 amino acids long. The ends were cut back, 7 bases at V and 1 base at J, with 14 bases in the middle. CDR1 and CDR2 from the germline V gene are MDHEN and SYDVKM. CDR3 DNA sequence: TGTGCCAGCAAGAGTCCAGGAACTTCCTACGAGCAGTACTTC. It translates to CASKSPGTSYEQYF. The full variable domain, in which reference TRBV28 and TRBJ2-7 provide the parts outside the CDR3, is DVKVTQSSRYLVKRTGEKVFLECVQDMDHENMFWYRQDPGLGLRLIYFSYDVKMKEKGDIPEGYSVSREKKERFSLILESASTNQTSMYLCASKSPGTSYEQYFGPGTRLTVT.

The chain uses TRBV9 and TRBJ2-3, with a tentative D call TRBD2 (5 bases). CDR3 length: 15 amino acids. Trimming cost V 0 bases and J 2 bases, with 10 bases left between them. CDR1 SGDLS and CDR2 YYNGEE come from the germline V gene. CDR3 bases: TGTGCCAGCAGCGTAGTGAGCCTAGCCACAGATACGCAGTATTTT. It specifies CASSVVSLATDTQYF.

This chain's CDR3 is CASSQEVRLAGYTDTQYF. The CDR3 DNA is TGTGCCAGCAGCCAAGAAGTCAGGCTAGCGGGTTACACAGATACGCAGTATTTT. The V call is TRBV4-2, the J call TRBJ2-3; 8 bases are shared with TRBD2. In germline, CDR1 is LGHNA, CDR2 YNFKEQ. The CDR3 covers 18 residues. With 0 bases clipped from V and 2 bases from J, the junction kept 10 bases outside the gene matches.

This clone was counted a few times. The chain carries TRBV30 and TRBJ1-2, with 10 nucleotides matching TRBD1. The germline gives CDR1 GTSNPN, CDR2 SVGIG (reference sequence). The CDR3 consists of 15 residues. The ends lost 0 bases at V and 6 bases at J; junction bases unmatched: 7. CDR3 in DNA: TGTGCCTGGAGTGTACTAGGGACAGGGGAGAATGGCTACACCTTC. Translated: CAWSVLGTGENGYTF.

The V gene is TRBV11-3, the J gene TRBJ1-2; TRBD1 agrees at 8 bases. Per the germline V gene, CDR1 is SGHNT and CDR2 is YENEEA. Germline trimming cut 5 bases from V and 0 bases from J; bases unmatched to any gene: 5. The CDR3 extends over 15 amino acids. The CDR3 DNA reads as TGTGCCAGCAGCGGGGGGACAGGTTCTAACTATGGCTACACCTTC. This gives the protein CASSGGTGSNYGYTF.

V and J are TRBV7-6 and TRBJ2-1, with 8 bases that match TRBD2. V gave up 7 bases and J gave up 2 bases; unmatched junction bases: 7. The CDR3 extends over 15 amino acids. Germline CDR1 and CDR2: SGHVS and FNYEAQ. CDR3 loop: CASTPGGVTYNEQFF. In DNA form, the CDR3 reads TGTGCCAGCACCCCGGGGGGGGTAACCTACAATGAGCAGTTCTTC.

The chain links TRBV7-9 to TRBJ2-7, with 8 bases matching TRBD1. This CDR3 is built from 16 residues. The germline CDR1 and CDR2 sequences are SEHNR and FQNEAQ (reference sequence). V was pared by 3 bases and J by 3 bases, with 10 bases of the junction left unmatched. CDR3 nucleotides: TGTGCCAGCAGCTTTCAGGACAGGGAAGAAAGCTACGAGCAGTACTTC. It specifies CASSFQDREESYEQYF. Looking up the rest from reference TRBV7-9 and TRBJ2-7 gives the full variable domain: DTGVSQNPRHKITKRGQNVTFRCDPISEHNRLYWYRQTLGQGPEFLTYFQNEAQLEKSRLLSDRFSAERPKGSFSTLEIQRTEQGDSAMYLCASSFQDREESYEQYFGPGTRLTVT.

The chain has TRBV7-6 and TRBJ1-1; a weak D match, TRBD1 (5 bases). V was shortened by 0 bases and J by 7 bases, with 12 bases between the two germline ends. CDR3 length: 14 residues. The germline V gene has CDR1 SGHVS and CDR2 FNYEAQ. Here the CDR3 reads CASSLALPGGEAFF. Written as DNA, the CDR3 is TGTGCCAGCAGCTTAGCCCTACCGGGGGGTGAAGCTTTCTTT.

The CDR3 loop reads CASSTGEFGEYSNQPQHF. The CDR3 nucleotides are TGTGCCAGTAGTACAGGGGAATTCGGCGAGTATAGCAATCAGCCCCAGCATTTT. The J gene is TRBJ1-5, the V gene TRBV19, with D perhaps TRBD1 (6 bases). The CDR3 is 18 residues long. Trimming removed 4 bases at V and 0 bases at J, with 19 bases between. Germline V CDR1 and CDR2: LNHDA, SQIVND (reference sequence). The full variable domain, rest sourced from reference TRBV19 and TRBJ1-5, is DGGITQSPKYLFRKEGQNVTLSCEQNLNHDAMYWYRQDPGQGLRLIYYSQIVNDFQKGDIAEGYSVSREKKESFPLTVTSAQKNPTAFYLCASSTGEFGEYSNQPQHFGDGTRLSIL.

The chain is built from TRBV15 and TRBJ1-2; D perhaps matches TRBD1 (6 bases). This CDR3 region has 13 residues. Trimming stripped 6 bases from V and 1 base from J, with 9 bases between. From germline, CDR1 is LNHNV and CDR2 YYDKDF (reference sequence). Here the CDR3 DNA reads TGTGCCACCAGTGGGGGCGTTAACTATGGCTACACCTTC. The encoded protein is CATSGGVNYGYTF.

This rearrangement joins TRBV18 to TRBJ1-1; the D gene is possibly TRBD1 (5 bases). The CDR3 length is 13 residues. Germline V lookup: CDR1 KGHSH, CDR2 LQKENI. Trimming shortened V by 3 bases and J by 4 bases, and 9 bases separated the two germline ends. CDR3 in amino acids: CASSPRQSTEAFF. The CDR3 nucleotides read TGTGCCAGCTCACCGCGACAGAGCACTGAAGCTTTCTTT.

V gene TRBV5-6 combines with J gene TRBJ2-7, with 8 bases matching TRBD1. Trimming took 7 bases from V and 2 from J; bases not matched to a gene: 11. In germline, CDR1 is SGHDT, CDR2 YYEEEE. The CDR3 is 15 residues long. The CDR3 sequence is CASRLIQGGTYEQYF. CDR3 nucleotide sequence: TGTGCCAGCCGATTGATACAGGGGGGAACCTACGAGCAGTACTTC.

The gene calls are TRBV6-5 and TRBJ1-1, with TRBD1 matching over 7 bases. CDR1 and CDR2 (germline): MNHEY, SVGAGI. V shed 4 bases, J shed 6 bases, and the junction held 8 bases outside the gene matches. The CDR3 extends over 14 amino acids. Here the CDR3 reads CASSSTGVVAEAFF. The CDR3 DNA sequence: TGTGCCAGCAGTTCCACAGGGGTTGTCGCTGAAGCTTTCTTT.

V is TRBV2 and J is TRBJ1-1; the D is unclear. The CDR3 runs 12 residues. Trimming removed 6 bases at V and 6 bases at J, with 11 bases between. The germline gives CDR1 SNHLY, CDR2 FYNNEI. The CDR3 sequence: CASSEGGPEAFF. Here the CDR3 DNA reads TGTGCCAGCAGCGAGGGTGGTCCTGAAGCTTTCTTT.